These T cell receptor beta chains were read from a single sample in a study of blood T cell repertoires in COVID-19. The repertoire was sequenced with immunoSEQ multiplex PCR; TCRdb's copy has only in-frame clones and lacks some. The sample holds hundreds of thousands of clones, just over 85% seen once. The specimen was peripheral blood. These receptors came from a man older than 75 with acute or convalescent COVID-19. The CDR3 runs from the conserved cysteine through the conserved F or W. The D gene is left open where the match is weak. Only part of the rows carry a size: once, few, many, or a class if the clone is expanded.

NA	NA	TRBV7-2	TRBJ2-1	TGTGCCAGCAGCTTTCCGGGAGCCCCTGGTGGGCAGTTCTTC	CASSFPGAPGGQFF
once	NA	TRBV7-9	TRBJ2-2	TGTGCCAGCAGCTTAAGAGACACCGGGGAGCTGTTTTTT	CASSLRDTGELFF
NA	TRBD2	TRBV7-3	TRBJ2-1	TGTGCCAGCAGCTCCGGGGGGAATTCCTACAATGAGCAGTTCTTC	CASSSGGNSYNEQFF
NA	NA	TRBV7-9	TRBJ1-5	TGTGCCAGCAGCTACGACAGTGATCAGCCCCAGCATTTT	CASSYDSDQPQHF
NA	NA	TRBV7-8	TRBJ1-5	TGTGCCAGCAGCCAAATGACAGACCCTAGCAATCAGCCCCAGCATTTT	CASSQMTDPSNQPQHF
NA	TRBD1	TRBV28	TRBJ1-5	TGTGCCAGCTCCGGACAGGGCTTACTCTATAGCAATCAGCCCCAGCATTTT	CASSGQGLLYSNQPQHF
NA	NA	TRBV2	TRBJ1-1	TGTGCCAGCACGAGCCTCGGCAGGACTGAAGCTTTCTTT	CASTSLGRTEAFF
NA	TRBD2	TRBV29-1	TRBJ2-7	TGCAGCGTTGATGGATGGGGCGACAGTAGCGGGAGGCAGCGCGAGCAGTACTTC	CSVDGWGDSSGRQREQYF
NA	TRBD1	TRBV19	TRBJ2-5	TGTGCCAGTAGGGACAGGGGCGAGACCCAGTACTTC	CASRDRGETQYF
NA	NA	TRBV7-9	TRBJ2-2	TGTGCCAGCAGCCTGACTCCGTTCGGGGAGCTGTTTTTT	CASSLTPFGELFF
NA	NA	TRBV5-5	TRBJ1-1	TGTGCCAGCAGCCCTTCGGGACTCCTGAACACTGAAGCTTTCTTT	CASSPSGLLNTEAFF
NA	NA	TRBV5-1	TRBJ2-6	TGCGCCAGCACCACAGGACATCTCGGGGCCAACGTCCTGACTTTC	CASTTGHLGANVLTF
NA	NA	TRBV6-4	TRBJ2-7	TGTGCCAGCAGTGACTCTCACGCGGACACGAGAACCTACGAGCAGTACTTC	CASSDSHADTRTYEQYF
NA	TRBD2	TRBV5-1	TRBJ2-2	TGCGCCAGCAGTTCCGGGAGGTCGAACACCGGGGAGCTGTTTTTT	CASSSGRSNTGELFF
NA	TRBD1	TRBV5-8	TRBJ2-5	TGTGCCAGCAGCTTGGGGGCCACAGGGGGCCAAGAGACCCAGTACTTC	CASSLGATGGQETQYF
NA	TRBD2	TRBV4-3	TRBJ2-3	TGCGCCAGCAGCCAAGTAGCGGGAAACACAGATACGCAGTATTTT	CASSQVAGNTDTQYF
NA	NA	TRBV6-5	TRBJ2-7	TGTGCCAGCAGTCGCGTCGATCGAACCTACGAGCAGTACTTC	CASSRVDRTYEQYF
NA	TRBD1	TRBV15	TRBJ1-1	TGTGCCACCAGCAGAGGACAGGGGTCGGTTGGGAACACTGAAGCTTTCTTT	CATSRGQGSVGNTEAFF
NA	TRBD1	TRBV12-5	TRBJ2-2	TGTGCTAGTGGTGCCCCTTACAGGGGGCGAAACACCGGGGAGCTGTTTTTT	CASGAPYRGRNTGELFF
few	TRBD2	TRBV2	TRBJ2-5	TGTGCCAGCAGGGTCCCGCGGGAGCAAGAGACCCAGTACTTC	CASRVPREQETQYF
once	TRBD1	TRBV19	TRBJ2-3	TGTGCCAGTAGTATAGGGGACAGAGACACAGATACGCAGTATTTT	CASSIGDRDTDTQYF
NA	TRBD1	TRBV28	TRBJ1-5	TGTGCCAGCAGCTTCGCCGGGACAGGGGTTTTTCAGCCCCAGCATTTT	CASSFAGTGVFQPQHF
NA	NA	TRBV7-8	TRBJ1-5	TGTGCCAGCAGCTCGCGACAGGAAAATAGCAATCAGCCCCAGCATTTT	CASSSRQENSNQPQHF
NA	TRBD2	TRBV2	TRBJ2-5	TGTGCCAGCAGTCGACTAGCGGGAGGAGAGACCCAGTACTTC	CASSRLAGGETQYF
NA	TRBD1	TRBV29-1	TRBJ1-4	TGCAGCGTTAAAGGGACAGATGCTAATGAAAAACTGTTTTTT	CSVKGTDANEKLFF
NA	NA	TRBV3-1/TRBV3-2	TRBJ2-1	TGTGCCAGCAGCCAAGATCCTACTACAGGGTCTTCACAGTTCTTC	CASSQDPTTGSSQFF
NA	NA	TRBV11-3	TRBJ1-4	TGTGCCAGCAGCTTCGGGGTACCTAATGAAAAACTGTTTTTT	CASSFGVPNEKLFF
NA	TRBD2	TRBV7-9	TRBJ2-1	TGTGCCAGCAGCTTCGGTACTAGCGGCAATGAGCAGTTCTTC	CASSFGTSGNEQFF
NA	NA	TRBV9	TRBJ2-1	TGTGCCAGCAGCGTAGAAGGGGGATTTTCCGAGCAGTTCTTC	CASSVEGGFSEQFF
NA	NA	TRBV7-3	TRBJ2-1	TGTGCCAGCAGCTTAATGAGAGACAATGAGCAGTTCTTC	CASSLMRDNEQFF
few	NA	TRBV9	TRBJ2-2	TGTGCCAGCAGCGTAAGTTCTGAACAAACCACCGGGGAGCTGTTTTTT	CASSVSSEQTTGELFF
NA	NA	TRBV11-1	TRBJ2-7	TGTGCCAGCAGCTTAGCGAGGAGTTACGAGCAGTACTTC	CASSLARSYEQYF
NA	TRBD2	TRBV27	TRBJ2-5	TGTGCCACCGCGGGAGTGGGGGAGACCCAGTACTTC	CATAGVGETQYF
NA	TRBD2	TRBV7-9	TRBJ2-5	TGTGCCAGCAGCTTAGAACTAGCGGAGACCCAGTACTTC	CASSLELAETQYF
NA	TRBD1	TRBV28	TRBJ2-7	TGTGCCAGCAGCACAGGGGCCCTAAGGGCCGAGCAGTACTTC	CASSTGALRAEQYF
once	NA	TRBV10-3	TRBJ2-5	TGTGCCATCAGTGAACTAGAGACCCAGTACTTC	CAISELETQYF
NA	NA	TRBV5-3	TRBJ1-6	TGTGCCAGAAGCCCATCAAGGGGGACCATTAGCTCCTATAATTCACCCCTCCACTTT	CARSPSRGTISSYNSPLHF
NA	TRBD1	TRBV10-1	TRBJ2-7	TGCGCCAGCAGACCCGGACAGGTGTTAGACGAGCAGTACTTC	CASRPGQVLDEQYF
NA	NA	TRBV7-3	TRBJ2-3	TGTGCCAGCAGCTTCGGGGACTCTGGCACAGATACGCAGTATTTT	CASSFGDSGTDTQYF
few	NA	TRBV7-2	TRBJ1-5	TGTGCCAGCAGCGGCAGGGGCGGGAGCAATCAGCCCCAGCATTTT	CASSGRGGSNQPQHF
NA	NA	TRBV5-1	TRBJ1-6	TGCGCCAGCAGCACCTTAACAGGGAGTAATTCACCCCTCCACTTT	CASSTLTGSNSPLHF
NA	TRBD1	TRBV18	TRBJ1-5	TGTGCCAGCTCGGAGACAGGGGATTTAAAACAGCCCCAGCATTTT	CASSETGDLKQPQHF
NA	NA	TRBV7-2	TRBJ2-7	TGTGCCAGCAGCTTAGTATCAGGGTACGAGCAGTACTTC	CASSLVSGYEQYF
NA	TRBD2	TRBV27	TRBJ2-3	TGTGCCAGCAGTTCCTATCGGACTAGCCAATATACGCAGTATTTT	CASSSYRTSQYTQYF
NA	TRBD1	TRBV7-3	TRBJ1-2	TGTGCCAGCAGCCCGGGACAGGGTTTTAACTATGGCTACACCTTC	CASSPGQGFNYGYTF
NA	TRBD2	TRBV5-6	TRBJ2-2	TGTGCCAGCACCCGAGGGGCGGGAGGGCTCACCGGGGAGCTGTTTTTT	CASTRGAGGLTGELFF